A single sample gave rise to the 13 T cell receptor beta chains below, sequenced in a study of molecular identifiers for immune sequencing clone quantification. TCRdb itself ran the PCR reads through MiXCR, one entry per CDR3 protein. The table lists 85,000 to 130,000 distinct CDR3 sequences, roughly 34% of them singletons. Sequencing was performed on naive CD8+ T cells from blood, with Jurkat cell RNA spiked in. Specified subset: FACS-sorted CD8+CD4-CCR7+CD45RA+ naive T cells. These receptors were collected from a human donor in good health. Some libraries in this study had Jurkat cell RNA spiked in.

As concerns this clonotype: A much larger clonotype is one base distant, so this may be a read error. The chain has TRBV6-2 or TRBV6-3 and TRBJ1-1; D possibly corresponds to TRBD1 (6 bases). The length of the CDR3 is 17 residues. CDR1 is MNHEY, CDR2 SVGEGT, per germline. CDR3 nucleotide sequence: TGTGCCTGCAGTTACACCGAGAAGTATAGGGGGTTCACTGAAGCTTTCTTT. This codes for CACSYTEKYRGFTEAFF.

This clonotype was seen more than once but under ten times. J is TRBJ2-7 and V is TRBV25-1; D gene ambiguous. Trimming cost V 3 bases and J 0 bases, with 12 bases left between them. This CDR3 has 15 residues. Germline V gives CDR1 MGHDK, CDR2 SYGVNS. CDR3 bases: TGTGCCAGCAGTGATGTGACACCAGACTCCTACGAGCAGTACTTC. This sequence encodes CASSDVTPDSYEQYF.

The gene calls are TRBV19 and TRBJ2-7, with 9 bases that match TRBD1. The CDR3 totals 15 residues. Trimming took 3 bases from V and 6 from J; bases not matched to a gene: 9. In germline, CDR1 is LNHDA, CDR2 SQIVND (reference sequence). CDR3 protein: CASSIQQGASGEQYF. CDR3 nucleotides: TGTGCCAGTAGTATTCAACAGGGGGCATCGGGCGAGCAGTACTTC. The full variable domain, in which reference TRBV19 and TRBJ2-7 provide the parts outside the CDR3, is DGGITQSPKYLFRKEGQNVTLSCEQNLNHDAMYWYRQDPGQGLRLIYYSQIVNDFQKGDIAEGYSVSREKKESFPLTVTSAQKNPTAFYLCASSIQQGASGEQYFGPGTRLTVT.

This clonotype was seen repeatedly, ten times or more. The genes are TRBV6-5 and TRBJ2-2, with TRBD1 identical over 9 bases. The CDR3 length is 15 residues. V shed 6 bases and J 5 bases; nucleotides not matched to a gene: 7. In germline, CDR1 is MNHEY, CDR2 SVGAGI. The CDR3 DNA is TGTGCCAGCAGAGAGTTCGGGACAGGGACCGGGGAGCTGTTTTTT. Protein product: CASREFGTGTGELFF.

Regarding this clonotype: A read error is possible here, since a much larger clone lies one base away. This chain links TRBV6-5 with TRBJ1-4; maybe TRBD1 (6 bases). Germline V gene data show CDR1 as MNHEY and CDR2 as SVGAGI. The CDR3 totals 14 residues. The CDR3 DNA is TGTGCCAGCGGCTCTCAGGGGCCTAATGAAAAACTGTCTTTT. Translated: CASGSQGPNEKLSF.

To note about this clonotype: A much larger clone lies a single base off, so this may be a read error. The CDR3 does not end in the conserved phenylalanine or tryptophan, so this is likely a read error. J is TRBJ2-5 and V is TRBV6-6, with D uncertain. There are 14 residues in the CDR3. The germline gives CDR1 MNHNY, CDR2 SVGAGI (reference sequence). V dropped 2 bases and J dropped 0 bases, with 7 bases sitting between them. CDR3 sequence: CASSYALYQETQYL. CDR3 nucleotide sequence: TGTGCCAGCAGTTACGCGCTGTACCAAGAGACCCAGTACCTC.

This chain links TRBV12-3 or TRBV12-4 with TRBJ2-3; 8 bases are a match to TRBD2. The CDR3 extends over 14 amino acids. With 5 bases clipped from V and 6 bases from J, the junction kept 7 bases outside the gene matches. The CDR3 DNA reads TGTGCCAGCAGTGGAAGCGGGAGTGTGGATACGCAGTATTTT. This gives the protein CASSGSGSVDTQYF.

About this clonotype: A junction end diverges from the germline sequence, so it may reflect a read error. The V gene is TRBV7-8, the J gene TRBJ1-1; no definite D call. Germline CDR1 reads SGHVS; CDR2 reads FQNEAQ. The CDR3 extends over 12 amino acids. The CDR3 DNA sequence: TGTGCCTGCAGCTTAGCGGGCACTGAAGCTTTCTTT. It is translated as CACSLAGTEAFF.

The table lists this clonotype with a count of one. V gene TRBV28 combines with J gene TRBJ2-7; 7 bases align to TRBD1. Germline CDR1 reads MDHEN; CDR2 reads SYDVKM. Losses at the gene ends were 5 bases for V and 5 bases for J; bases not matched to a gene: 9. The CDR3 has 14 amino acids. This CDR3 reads CASSPRTGQDEQYF. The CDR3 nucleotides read TGTGCCAGCAGTCCTAGGACAGGACAGGACGAGCAGTACTTC.

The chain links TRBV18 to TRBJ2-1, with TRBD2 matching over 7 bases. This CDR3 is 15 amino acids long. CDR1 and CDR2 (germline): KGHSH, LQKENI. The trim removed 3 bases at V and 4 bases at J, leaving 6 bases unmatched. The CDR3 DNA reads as TGTGCCAGCTCACCCCGGGACTACCTATACAATGAGCAGTTCTTC. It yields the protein CASSPRDYLYNEQFF.

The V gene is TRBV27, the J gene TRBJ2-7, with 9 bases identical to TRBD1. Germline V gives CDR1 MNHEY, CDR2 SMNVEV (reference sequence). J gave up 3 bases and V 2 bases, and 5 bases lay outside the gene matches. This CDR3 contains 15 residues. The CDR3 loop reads CASSLRGTGFYEQYF. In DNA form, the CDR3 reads TGTGCCAGCAGTTTACGAGGGACAGGGTTCTACGAGCAGTACTTC.

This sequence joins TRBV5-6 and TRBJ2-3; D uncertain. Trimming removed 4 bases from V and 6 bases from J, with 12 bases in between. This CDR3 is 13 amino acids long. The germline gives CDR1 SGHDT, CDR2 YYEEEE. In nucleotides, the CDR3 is TGTGCCAGCAGCCCCACCGACCATGATACGCAGTATTTT. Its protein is CASSPTDHDTQYF.

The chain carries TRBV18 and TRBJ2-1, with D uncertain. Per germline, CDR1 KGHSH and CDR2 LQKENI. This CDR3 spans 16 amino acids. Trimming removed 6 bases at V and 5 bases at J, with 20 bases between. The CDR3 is CASSITLRVINNEQFF. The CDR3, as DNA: TGTGCCAGCTCCATCACTCTAAGGGTAATTAACAATGAGCAGTTCTTC. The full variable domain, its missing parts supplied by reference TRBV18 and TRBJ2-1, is NAGVMQNPRHLVRRRGQEARLRCSPMKGHSHVYWYRQLPEEGLKFMVYLQKENIIDESGMPKERFSAEFPKEGPSILRIQQVVRGDSAAYFCASSITLRVINNEQFFGPGTRLTVL.